This T cell receptor (beta chain) derives from a study of T cell responses to AZD1222 COVID-19 vaccine. Whole-study results and caveats: Spike-specific TCR breadth and depth went up after people got two AZD1222 doses.

Regarding this clone: Its specificity is unknown.

This CDR3 is 13 amino acids long. Trimming removed 0 bases at V and 6 bases at J, with 9 bases between. CDR1 is SGHRS, CDR2 YFSETQ, per germline. TCRdb's copy holds only in-frame clones and misses some; the assay was immunoSEQ multiplex PCR. The repertoire holds under 150,000 clones, with 93% as singletons. V is TRBV5-1 and J is TRBJ1-2; D is unresolved. The sequencing used peripheral blood, collected on day 0 of AZD1222 vaccination. This clonotype was obtained from an adult in good health. The CDR3 is CASSLGQENGYTF. The CDR3 DNA follows: TGCGCCAGCAGCTTGGGTCAGGAAAATGGCTACACCTTC.